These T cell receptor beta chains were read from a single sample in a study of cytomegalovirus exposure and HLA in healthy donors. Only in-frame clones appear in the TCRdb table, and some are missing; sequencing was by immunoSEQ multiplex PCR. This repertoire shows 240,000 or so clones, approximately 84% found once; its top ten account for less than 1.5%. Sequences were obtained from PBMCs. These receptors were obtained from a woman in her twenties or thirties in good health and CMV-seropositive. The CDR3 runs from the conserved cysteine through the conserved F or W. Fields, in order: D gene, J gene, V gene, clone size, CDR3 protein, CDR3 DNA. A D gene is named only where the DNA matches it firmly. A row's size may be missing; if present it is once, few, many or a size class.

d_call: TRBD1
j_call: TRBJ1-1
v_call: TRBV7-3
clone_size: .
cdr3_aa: CASSSRTGTTFF
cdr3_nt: TGTGCCAGCAGCTCGCGGACAGGGACGACTTTCTTT

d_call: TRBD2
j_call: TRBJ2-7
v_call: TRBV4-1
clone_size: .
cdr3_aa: CASSQSALGGGRLYEQYF
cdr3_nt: TGCGCCAGCAGCCAATCCGCCCTTGGTGGCGGGAGGCTTTACGAGCAGTACTTC

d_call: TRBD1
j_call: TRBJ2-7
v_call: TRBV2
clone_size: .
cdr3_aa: CASGQGSYEQYF
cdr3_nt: TGTGCCAGCGGACAGGGTTCCTACGAGCAGTACTTC

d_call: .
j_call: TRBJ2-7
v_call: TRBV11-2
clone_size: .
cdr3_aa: CASSLTSSAVRGQYF
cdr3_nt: TGTGCCAGCAGCTTGACTAGTTCTGCCGTACGAGGGCAGTACTTC

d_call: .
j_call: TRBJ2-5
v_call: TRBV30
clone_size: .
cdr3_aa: CAWSGSYQETQYF
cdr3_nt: TGTGCCTGGAGTGGTAGCTACCAAGAGACCCAGTACTTC

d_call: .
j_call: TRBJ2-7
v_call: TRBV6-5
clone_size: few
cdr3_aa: CASSYSRSYEQYF
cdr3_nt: TGTGCCAGCAGTTACTCGAGAAGCTACGAGCAGTACTTC

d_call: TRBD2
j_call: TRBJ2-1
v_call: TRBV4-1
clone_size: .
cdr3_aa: CASSRAPGGRDEQFF
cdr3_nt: TGCGCCAGCAGTCGCGCCCCGGGAGGACGGGATGAGCAGTTCTTC

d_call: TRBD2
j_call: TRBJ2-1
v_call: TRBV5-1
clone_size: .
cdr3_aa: CASSLDLAGKAEQFF
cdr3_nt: TGCGCCAGCAGCTTGGATTTAGCGGGAAAGGCTGAGCAGTTCTTC

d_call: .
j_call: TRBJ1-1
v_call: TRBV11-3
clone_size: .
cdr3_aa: CASSSRDGDNTEAFF
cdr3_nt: TGTGCCAGCAGCTCCAGGGATGGGGATAACACTGAAGCTTTCTTT

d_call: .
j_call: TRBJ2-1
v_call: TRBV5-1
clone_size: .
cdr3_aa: CASSLGGPIYNEQFF
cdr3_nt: TGCGCCAGCAGCTTAGGAGGTCCTATCTACAATGAGCAGTTCTTC

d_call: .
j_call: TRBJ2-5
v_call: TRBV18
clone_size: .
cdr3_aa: CASSPPSGETQYF
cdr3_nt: TGTGCCAGCTCACCACCATCGGGAGAGACCCAGTACTTC

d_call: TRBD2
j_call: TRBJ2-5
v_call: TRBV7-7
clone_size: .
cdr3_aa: CASSPQHSGRGDQETQYF
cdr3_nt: TGTGCTAGCAGCCCACAACATAGCGGGAGGGGGGACCAAGAGACCCAGTACTTC

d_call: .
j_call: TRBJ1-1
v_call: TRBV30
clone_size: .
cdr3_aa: CAWSPLGGSGAFF
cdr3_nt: TGTGCCTGGAGTCCCCTGGGAGGTAGTGGAGCTTTCTTT

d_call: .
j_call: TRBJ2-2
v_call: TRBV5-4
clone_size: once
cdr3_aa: CASSSGRSGAGELFF
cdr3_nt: TGTGCCAGCAGCTCCGGGCGGTCAGGGGCCGGGGAGCTGTTTTTT

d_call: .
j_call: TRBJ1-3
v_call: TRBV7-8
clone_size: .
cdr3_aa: CASSLYLEGSGNTIYF
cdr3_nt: TGTGCCAGCAGCTTATATCTCGAGGGCTCTGGAAACACCATATATTTT

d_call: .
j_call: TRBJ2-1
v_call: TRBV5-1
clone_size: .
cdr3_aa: CASSLTTDAYNEQFF
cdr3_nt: TGCGCCAGCAGCTTGACCACAGATGCCTACAATGAGCAGTTCTTC

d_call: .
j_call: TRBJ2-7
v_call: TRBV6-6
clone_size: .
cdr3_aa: CASSYSQGSYEQYF
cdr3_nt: TGTGCCAGCAGTTACAGCCAGGGATCCTACGAGCAGTACTTC